This T cell receptor beta chain comes out of a study of PD-1 blockade in classical Hodgkin lymphoma. General study points: Nivolumab initiated under 1 year post-ASCT led to patient exclusion. Before treatment, TCR diversity in newly diagnosed patients was reportedly lower than in healthy donors. For complete responders, baseline diversity was comparable to that of newly diagnosed patients.

The CDR3 extends over 14 amino acids. Germline V lookup: CDR1 MGHRA, CDR2 YSYEKL. V shed 3 bases and J 8 bases; nucleotides not matched to a gene: 8. Time point specified: cycle 4 day 1 (C4D1), after 5 to 7 weeks of nivolumab. Following autologous stem cell transplantation, relapse occurred in every patient, and exposure to brentuximab vedotin varied. Complete response, partial response or progressive disease was recorded as best response. Assay used: immunoSEQ multiplex PCR; TCRdb lists only in-frame clones, some missing. The table has some 93,000 clones, around 80% seen once; the top ten hold approximately 15%. Comments on this clone: Its antigen is undetermined.

This TCR derives from a human donor with classical Hodgkin lymphoma. The chain is built from TRBV4-1 and TRBJ1-1; 8 nucleotides agree with TRBD1. The sequencing here drew on peripheral blood mononuclear cells (PBMCs), taken before the fourth cycle of nivolumab. The chain's CDR3 is CASSHPGTGSEAFF. The CDR3 bases are TGCGCCAGCAGCCACCCCGGGACAGGTTCAGAAGCTTTCTTT.